This T cell receptor beta chain stems from a study of cytotoxic CD8 clonotypes in ibrutinib-treated CLL. Study-wide results and caveats: Public clonotypes, an uncommon group, contracted or remained stable on treatment.

V lost 6 bases to trimming and J lost 0 bases, with 9 bases between them. Germline CDR1 is KGHSH and CDR2 is LQKENI. This CDR3 spans 14 amino acids. Produced via immunoSEQ multiplex PCR; TCRdb's table is partial and in-frame only. The table has almost 250,000 clones, under 80% seen once. The authors obtained around 2 micrograms of genomic DNA from cryopreserved PBMCs for TCR beta libraries. Turning to this clone: Its target is unknown.

The TCR originated in a human donor with chronic lymphocytic leukemia. The V and J genes are TRBV18 and TRBJ1-3; D might be TRBD1 (5 bases). The sequencing here drew on PBMCs, taken after 24 months of ibrutinib treatment. The CDR3 sequence is CASSPDISGNTIYF. CDR3 coding DNA: TGTGCCAGCTCGCCGGACATCTCTGGAAACACCATATATTTT.